One sample yielded the 17 T cell receptor beta chains listed below, sequenced in a study of T cell responses to AZD1222 COVID-19 vaccine. TCRdb's copy holds only in-frame clones and misses some; the assay was immunoSEQ multiplex PCR. The table includes 90,000 to 150,000 clones, over 75% detected once. The sequencing used peripheral blood, collected on day 0 of AZD1222 vaccination. These receptors came from an adult in good health.

V usage is TRBV7-8 and J usage is TRBJ2-1, with 7 bases aligning to TRBD1. V lost 8 bases, J lost 6 bases, and 7 bases stayed unmatched. The CDR3 sequence is 13 residues long. In germline, CDR1 is SGHVS, CDR2 FQNEAQ. The CDR3 DNA reads TGTGCCAGCTCCGACAGGGCTTTCAATGAGCAGTTCTTC. Protein product: CASSDRAFNEQFF.

The rearrangement joins TRBV6-1 to TRBJ2-7, with TRBD2 as a possible D gene (5 bases). V gave up 2 bases and J gave up 4 bases, with 21 bases separating them. Germline CDR1 is MNHNS and CDR2 is SASEGT. This CDR3 spans 17 amino acids. The CDR3 protein is CASSERTNQAGLYEQYF. CDR3 DNA sequence: TGTGCCAGCAGTGAAAGAACAAACCAGGCAGGACTTTACGAGCAGTACTTC.

This chain's CDR3 is CASRRTEFYQPQHF. CDR3 coding DNA: TGTGCCAGTAGACGGACGGAGTTCTATCAGCCCCAGCATTTT. The rearrangement uses TRBV19 and TRBJ1-5; D is ambiguous. Germline CDR1 reads LNHDA; CDR2 reads SQIVND (reference sequence). This CDR3 comprises 14 residues. Deletions cut 6 bases from V and 5 bases from J, with 14 bases between. Full variable domain (rest looked up from reference TRBV19 and TRBJ1-5): DGGITQSPKYLFRKEGQNVTLSCEQNLNHDAMYWYRQDPGQGLRLIYYSQIVNDFQKGDIAEGYSVSREKKESFPLTVTSAQKNPTAFYLCASRRTEFYQPQHFGDGTRLSIL.

The V gene is TRBV18, the J gene TRBJ1-1; a possible D gene is TRBD1 (6 bases). The CDR3 has 13 residues. The ends were cut back, 4 bases at V and 6 bases at J, with 12 bases in the middle. Germline CDR1 reads KGHSH; CDR2 reads LQKENI. DNA of the CDR3: TGTGCCAGCTCACAACGGGGGGCGGCTGAAGCTTTCTTT. Translating it yields CASSQRGAAEAFF.

The rearrangement links TRBV5-6 to TRBJ1-1; TRBD1 might be the D (5 bases). Trimming took 2 bases from V and 10 from J, leaving 12 bases between them. Looked up from germline, CDR1 is SGHDT and CDR2 is YYEEEE. The CDR3 is 12 amino acids. CDR3 nucleotides: TGTGCCAGCAGCTTAGCCCGGGACCCAGCTTTCTTT. This translates into CASSLARDPAFF.

V gene TRBV20-1 combines with J gene TRBJ2-3; possibly TRBD1 for D (5 bases). Germline CDR1 reads DFQATT; CDR2 reads SNEGSKA (reference sequence). The V end lost 3 bases, the J end lost 3 bases, and 13 bases lay between the germline ends. The length of the CDR3 is 14 residues. The CDR3 loop is CSASSQVATDTQYF. The DNA for the CDR3 is TGCAGTGCTAGTTCACAGGTCGCGACAGATACGCAGTATTTT.

This chain joins TRBV5-8 and TRBJ2-4; D call uncertain. CDR1 and CDR2 (germline): SGHTS, YDEGEE. This CDR3 region has 10 residues. The V end lost 6 bases, the J end lost 8 bases, and 6 bases lay between the germline ends. DNA of the CDR3: TGTGCCAGCATGCGGCACATTCAGTACTTC. This gives the protein CASMRHIQYF.

The chain employs TRBV19 and TRBJ2-1; D remains unclear. The CDR3 totals 13 residues. The germline V gene has CDR1 LNHDA and CDR2 SQIVND (reference sequence). The V and J ends lost 9 bases and 8 bases respectively, with 17 bases between them. The CDR3 region is CASADPGPDEQFF. The CDR3 region has the DNA TGTGCCAGCGCTGACCCAGGACCGGATGAGCAGTTCTTC.

The chain uses TRBV7-8 and TRBJ2-5; 10 bases line up with TRBD1. CDR1 is SGHVS and CDR2 is FQNEAQ in the germline V gene. Germline trimming cut 5 bases from V and 5 bases from J; bases unmatched to any gene: 11. This CDR3 is 16 amino acids long. The CDR3 sequence is CASSPRQGAIWETQYF. The CDR3 DNA sequence: TGTGCCAGCAGCCCCCGACAGGGGGCGATTTGGGAGACCCAGTACTTC.

The chain has TRBV7-2 and TRBJ2-3; D perhaps matches TRBD1 (6 bases). Germline-derived CDR1 and CDR2 are SGHTA and FQGNSA. V lost 7 bases to trimming and J lost 7 bases, with 21 bases between them. The CDR3 runs to 15 residues. The CDR3 DNA sequence: TGTGCCAGCACCCCAGTGGGGACAAATCGACATACGCAGTATTTT. Translating it yields CASTPVGTNRHTQYF.

In this sample, this clone turned up once. The gene calls are TRBV3-1 (or the pseudogene TRBV3-2) and TRBJ1-3; D possibly corresponds to TRBD1 (6 bases). The CDR3 contains 15 residues. The germline CDR1 and CDR2 sequences are LGHDT and YNNKEL (reference sequence). Between the trimmed V and J ends, which lost 4 bases and 8 bases, there was a span of 18 bases. The CDR3 DNA sequence: TGTGCCAGCAGCCTCCGGACAGACCTCTTGGACACCATATATTTT. Protein: CASSLRTDLLDTIYF.

Concerning this clone: The sample carries other DNA sequences with the same CDR3. This rearrangement joins TRBV28 to TRBJ1-2; 7 bases align to TRBD1. After removal of 9 bases from V and 7 bases from J, the junction contained 8 bases not matched to a gene. This CDR3 is 12 amino acids long. Germline CDR1 and CDR2: MDHEN and SYDVKM. As DNA, the CDR3 is TGTGCCAGTCGGCAGGGGGGAGGTGGCTACACCTTC. Translating it yields CASRQGGGGYTF.

V gene TRBV10-2 combines with J gene TRBJ1-6; unclear D gene. CDR1 is WSHSY, CDR2 SAAADI, per germline. Trimming took 6 bases from V and 7 from J, leaving 10 bases between them. CDR3 length: 13 amino acids. Written as DNA, the CDR3 is TGCGCCAGCAGCCCGGGAGAAAATTCACCCCTCCACTTT. Translating gives CASSPGENSPLHF.

The chain couples TRBV12-3 or TRBV12-4 to TRBJ1-2; TRBD1 is a possible D gene (6 bases). The CDR3 covers 13 residues. V lost 6 bases to trimming and J lost 8 bases, with 16 bases between them. The CDR3 spells CASSDRPLAGYTF. Written as DNA, the CDR3 is TGTGCCAGCAGCGACAGGCCGCTCGCCGGCTACACCTTC.

The chain joins TRBV5-6 to TRBJ2-3; D perhaps matches TRBD2 (6 bases). The V gene's germline CDR1 is SGHDT and CDR2 YYEEEE. V lost 2 bases and J 2 bases, leaving 12 bases between the germline ends. This CDR3 is 15 amino acids long. The CDR3 loop is CASSFGRGPTDTQYF. Here the CDR3 DNA reads TGTGCCAGCAGCTTTGGGCGGGGTCCCACAGATACGCAGTATTTT.

The chain has TRBV19 and TRBJ1-2; 11 bases match TRBD1. Trimming removed 5 bases from V and 7 bases from J; junction bases left unmatched: 3. Germline V CDR1 and CDR2: LNHDA, SQIVND (reference sequence). This CDR3 is 13 amino acids long. The CDR3 DNA follows: TGTGCCAGTAGTGCGGACAGGGGGCTTGGCTACACCTTC. This sequence encodes CASSADRGLGYTF.

The chain recombines TRBV13 with TRBJ1-6; D is undetermined. Germline V gene data show CDR1 as PRHDT and CDR2 as FYEKMQ (reference sequence). Trimming shortened V by 2 bases and J by 8 bases, and 10 bases separated the two germline ends. The CDR3 has 14 residues. CDR3 loop: CASSLPVKDSPLHF. The CDR3 DNA is TGTGCCAGCAGCTTACCCGTTAAGGATTCACCCCTCCACTTT.